This T cell receptor (beta chain) originates from a study of long-term antiretroviral therapy in people with HIV. The CDR3 is 16 amino acids. In germline, CDR1 is KGHSY, CDR2 FQNENV. V was clipped by 0 bases and J by 1 base, with 9 bases between them. Sequencing used immunoSEQ v3.0 at survey level. Using immunoSEQ multiplex PCR, the repertoire was profiled, and TCRdb retains in-frame clones only, with some absent. The data hold under 35,000 clones, with 85% to 95% observed a single time. The receptor comes from a woman between 45 and 65 years old with HIV. The gene calls are TRBV16 and TRBJ2-2; D is perhaps TRBD2 (6 bases). The sample in question was unsorted PBMCs, obtained more than 5 years after starting antiretroviral therapy. The CDR3 loop reads CASSQSGGLNTGELFF. The CDR3 DNA sequence: TGTGCCAGCAGCCAATCAGGAGGGCTGAACACCGGGGAGCTGTTTTTT.